Shown below are 25 T cell receptor beta chains from a single sample sequenced in a study of CD8 T cells in ankylosing spondylitis listed by TCRdb under 2017. Study-level results and caveats: A TCR beta motif of roughly 8 highly homologous amino acid variants appeared characteristic of blood from ankylosing spondylitis patients.

Antigens for these TCRs are unknown. To prepare the library, 5' RACE was applied. Instrument on record: Illumina HiSeq 2500. TCRdb passed the public sequencing reads through fastp at Q25 and MiXCR, retaining productive beta sequences. Entries that share a CDR3 protein sequence are merged under the most common genes and DNA. In this sample the table shows about 800,000 distinct CDR3 sequences, roughly 10% of which occur a single time. Just over 0.5% of the sample lies in the top ten. Sequenced input: blood, either unsorted or a sorted T cell fraction (not recorded which). Every receptor here comes from a male donor with ankylosing spondylitis.

This clonotype was observed many times. The chain combines TRBV12-3 or TRBV12-4 with TRBJ2-2; 7 positions agree with TRBD1. The junction had 2 bases not matched to a gene; V was cut back by 6 bases and J by 1 base. This CDR3 has 14 amino acids. CDR3 coding DNA: TGTGCCAGCAGGCGGACAGGGAACACCGGGGAGCTGTTTTTT. This sequence encodes CASRRTGNTGELFF.

Ten or more counts support this clonotype. V and J are TRBV29-1 and TRBJ2-7; TRBD1 agrees at 7 bases. Germline loops: CDR1 SQVTM, CDR2 ANQGSEA. V was clipped by 5 bases and J by 2 bases; unmatched bases: 6. The CDR3 runs to 13 residues. The CDR3 spells CSVRTGKTYEQYF. CDR3 nucleotides: TGCAGCGTTCGGACAGGCAAAACCTACGAGCAGTACTTC.

In its sample, this clonotype was seen a few times. V and J are TRBV5-6 and TRBJ2-5; 7 nucleotides agree with TRBD1. Per the germline V gene, CDR1 is SGHDT and CDR2 is YYEEEE. The CDR3 consists of 14 residues. With V trimmed by 3 bases and J by 4 bases, 6 bases remained unmatched. The CDR3 spells CASSSLTGIETQYF. The CDR3 nucleotides are TGTGCCAGCAGCTCACTGACAGGGATAGAGACCCAGTACTTC.

This rearrangement joins TRBV29-1 to TRBJ1-1; possible D gene TRBD1, 6 bases. Germline values: CDR1 SQVTM, CDR2 ANQGSEA. The CDR3 runs 13 residues. Trimming stripped 4 bases from V and 1 base from J, with 10 bases between. The CDR3 DNA is TGCAGCGTTGTGAACAGGGCGAACACTGAAGCTTTCTTT. It specifies CSVVNRANTEAFF.

The CDR3 sequence: CASSPPGTPGTDTQYF. CDR3 nucleotides: TGTGCCAGCAGCCCGCCCGGGACTCCAGGCACAGATACGCAGTATTTT. V gene TRBV7-2 combines with J gene TRBJ2-3; tentative D call: TRBD2 (6 bases). The germline CDR1 and CDR2 sequences are SGHTA and FQGNSA. The CDR3 spans 16 residues. The germline V and J ends were trimmed by 5 bases and 1 base, with 16 bases remaining between them.

This chain connects TRBV11-2 to TRBJ2-3; D is unresolved. Germline-derived CDR1 and CDR2 are SGHAT and FQNNGV. This CDR3 spans 12 amino acids. The ends were cut back, 5 bases at V and 5 bases at J, with 8 bases in the middle. The CDR3, as DNA: TGTGCCAGCAGCCCTGGTATAGATACGCAGTATTTT. It encodes CASSPGIDTQYF.

This clonotype was observed a few times. The CDR3 DNA reads TGTGCCAGCAGTGAAACGGCTATTCGCAATCAGCCCCAGCATTTT. Translating gives CASSETAIRNQPQHF. This sequence joins TRBV6-1 and TRBJ1-5; the D is unclear. The germline gives CDR1 MNHNS, CDR2 SASEGT. Trimming removed 2 bases at V and 2 bases at J, with 10 bases between. CDR3 size: 15 residues.

This clonotype appeared a few times. The V gene is TRBV28, the J gene TRBJ1-2, with no clear D. The germline gives CDR1 MDHEN, CDR2 SYDVKM. V lost 4 bases, J lost 7 bases, and 13 bases lay in between. The CDR3 spans 13 residues. CDR3 loop: CASSSGSLSGYTF. The CDR3, as DNA: TGTGCCAGCAGTTCGGGCAGTTTGAGTGGCTACACCTTC.

V and J are TRBV27 and TRBJ1-3, with TRBD1 as a possible D gene (5 bases). V lost 7 bases to trimming and J lost 2 bases, with 9 bases between them. Germline CDR1 is MNHEY and CDR2 is SMNVEV (reference sequence). The CDR3 is 13 residues long. CDR3 protein: CASTGRAGNTIYF. CDR3 nucleotides: TGTGCCAGCACGGGCAGGGCTGGAAACACCATATATTTT.

The chain employs TRBV18 and TRBJ1-2; D is undetermined. CDR1 KGHSH and CDR2 LQKENI come from the germline V gene. Trimming shortened V by 0 bases and J by 4 bases, and 6 bases separated the two germline ends. The CDR3 is made up of 13 amino acids. This chain's CDR3 is CASSPPGSYGYTF. The CDR3 bases are TGTGCCAGCTCACCACCAGGTTCCTATGGCTACACCTTC.

This clonotype was recorded a few times. The chain links TRBV5-1 to TRBJ1-1; 7 positions match TRBD1. J lost 7 bases, V lost 3 bases, and 6 bases had no gene match. CDR1 and CDR2 (germline): SGHRS, YFSETQ. The CDR3 extends over 13 amino acids. The CDR3 DNA reads as TGCGCCAGCAGCTATACAGGGGATGGTGAAGCTTTCTTT. Protein: CASSYTGDGEAFF.

The table lists this clonotype with a few counts. The rearrangement joins TRBV6-2 or TRBV6-3 to TRBJ2-4; 11 bases align to TRBD2. Germline CDR1 reads MNHEY; CDR2 reads SVGEGT. The trim removed 2 bases at V and 4 bases at J, leaving 4 bases unmatched. This CDR3 is 16 amino acids long. DNA for the CDR3: TGTGCCAGCAGTTACCCCGGACTAGCGGGTAAAAACATTCAGTACTTC. It codes for CASSYPGLAGKNIQYF.

V is TRBV12-3 or TRBV12-4 and J is TRBJ1-5; D not resolved. V was pared by 5 bases and J by 6 bases, with 8 bases between. The CDR3 length is 12 residues. The DNA of the CDR3 is TGTGCCAGCAGTCTTACACCTCAGCCCCAGCATTTT. Translation: CASSLTPQPQHF.

The sample holds a few counts of this clonotype. The V call is TRBV5-6, the J call TRBJ2-7, with 8 bases that match TRBD1. The CDR3 consists of 15 residues. V was clipped by 4 bases and J by 8 bases; unmatched bases: 14. Germline V gene data show CDR1 as SGHDT and CDR2 as YYEEEE. The CDR3 DNA follows: TGTGCCAGCAGCATCGGACAGGGAGTGTGGTGGAAGCAGTACTTC. Translated: CASSIGQGVWWKQYF.

The CDR3 bases are TGTGCCAGCAGCGCCAACCCGGCATCCACCTACGAGCAGTACTTC. Amino acids: CASSANPASTYEQYF. The chain recombines TRBV9 with TRBJ2-7; D remains ambiguous. The CDR3 sequence is 15 residues long. CDR1 and CDR2 from the germline V gene are SGDLS and YYNGEE. V was clipped by 3 bases and J by 2 bases, with 15 bases between them.

This chain connects TRBV29-1 to TRBJ2-7, with 7 positions matching TRBD1. This CDR3 contains 12 residues. Per germline, CDR1 SQVTM and CDR2 ANQGSEA. The CDR3, as DNA: TGCACAGTGGGGACAGATTTCTACGAGCAGTACTTC. It translates to CTVGTDFYEQYF.

The rearrangement links TRBV11-2 to TRBJ2-3; 7 positions match TRBD2. CDR1 is SGHAT, CDR2 FQNNGV, per germline. After removal of 2 bases from V and 6 bases from J, the junction contained 17 bases not matched to a gene. There are 18 residues in the CDR3. The CDR3 spells CASSLSSAGVSRGDTQYF. The CDR3 region has the DNA TGTGCCAGCAGCTTATCCTCTGCGGGAGTTTCACGGGGGGATACGCAGTATTTT.

The rearrangement uses TRBV10-1 and TRBJ1-4; D gene uncertain. Trimming stripped 3 bases from V and 4 bases from J, with 3 bases between. This CDR3 comprises 12 residues. Germline V lookup: CDR1 WNHNN, CDR2 SYGVQD (reference sequence). CDR3 region: CASSDGNEKLFF. DNA of the CDR3: TGCGCCAGCAGTGACGGTAATGAAAAACTGTTTTTT.

In this sample, this clonotype turned up a few times. V and J are TRBV29-1 and TRBJ2-7; 9 bases are shared with TRBD2. The V and J ends lost 6 bases and 4 bases, in that order; junction bases with no gene match: 7. CDR3 size: 13 residues. Germline loops: CDR1 SQVTM, CDR2 ANQGSEA. CDR3 in DNA: TGCAGCGTGGGGACTAGCCGTTTTTACGAGCAGTACTTC. As protein: CSVGTSRFYEQYF.

This clonotype turned up a few times. The chain has TRBV20-1 and TRBJ1-5; tentative D call: TRBD1 (6 bases). CDR1 is DFQATT, CDR2 SNEGSKA, per germline (reference sequence). Between the trimmed V and J ends, which lost 7 bases and 3 bases, there was a span of 13 bases. This CDR3 spans 13 amino acids. Here the CDR3 reads CSVSRTVNQPQHF. The CDR3 DNA is TGCAGTGTCTCAAGGACAGTCAATCAGCCCCAGCATTTT.

This clonotype occurred a few times. The chain has TRBV6-5 and TRBJ1-4; 8 bases align to TRBD1. Germline-derived CDR1 and CDR2 are MNHEY and SVGAGI. The CDR3 covers 14 residues. The J segment lost 7 bases and the V segment lost 5 bases, leaving 6 bases of the junction unmatched. CDR3 residues: CASSHRGVGEKLFF. CDR3 sequence (DNA): TGTGCCAGCAGTCACAGGGGGGTAGGTGAAAAACTGTTTTTT.

Details on this clonotype: At one end, the junction sequence differs from germline, possibly due to a read error. This rearrangement joins TRBV4-3 to TRBJ2-5; 12 nucleotides agree with TRBD2. CDR3 length: 16 residues. Germline V gives CDR1 LGHNA, CDR2 YSLEER. DNA of the CDR3: TGCGTCAGCAGCCTAGGACTAGCGGGAAACCAAGAGACCCAGTACTTC. Protein: CVSSLGLAGNQETQYF.

The chain combines TRBV15 with TRBJ2-7; no firm D call. V gave up 0 bases and J gave up 0 bases, with 9 bases separating them. This CDR3 is built from 15 residues. Germline V lookup: CDR1 LNHNV, CDR2 YYDKDF (reference sequence). CDR3 sequence (DNA): TGTGCCACCAGCAGAGAGACTTCCCTCTCCTACGAGCAGTACTTC. Amino acids: CATSRETSLSYEQYF.

This clonotype was seen ten or more times. V gene TRBV10-3 combines with J gene TRBJ2-2, with TRBD2 matching 7 bases. Germline CDR1 is ENHRY and CDR2 is SYGVKD. This CDR3 has 17 amino acids. Trimming removed 5 bases from V and 0 bases from J; junction bases left unmatched: 9. This CDR3 reads CAISLREGISNTGELFF. CDR3 bases: TGTGCCATCAGTTTAAGGGAGGGGATATCGAACACCGGGGAGCTGTTTTTT.

There are many counts of this clonotype. The chain carries TRBV7-2 and TRBJ2-5; no reliable D call. Trimming left V 2 bases short and J 1 base short, with 2 bases between. The CDR3 has 12 amino acids. Germline CDR1 reads SGHTA; CDR2 reads FQGNSA. The chain's CDR3 is CASSLPQETQYF. The CDR3 DNA follows: TGTGCCAGCAGCTTACCCCAAGAGACCCAGTACTTC.